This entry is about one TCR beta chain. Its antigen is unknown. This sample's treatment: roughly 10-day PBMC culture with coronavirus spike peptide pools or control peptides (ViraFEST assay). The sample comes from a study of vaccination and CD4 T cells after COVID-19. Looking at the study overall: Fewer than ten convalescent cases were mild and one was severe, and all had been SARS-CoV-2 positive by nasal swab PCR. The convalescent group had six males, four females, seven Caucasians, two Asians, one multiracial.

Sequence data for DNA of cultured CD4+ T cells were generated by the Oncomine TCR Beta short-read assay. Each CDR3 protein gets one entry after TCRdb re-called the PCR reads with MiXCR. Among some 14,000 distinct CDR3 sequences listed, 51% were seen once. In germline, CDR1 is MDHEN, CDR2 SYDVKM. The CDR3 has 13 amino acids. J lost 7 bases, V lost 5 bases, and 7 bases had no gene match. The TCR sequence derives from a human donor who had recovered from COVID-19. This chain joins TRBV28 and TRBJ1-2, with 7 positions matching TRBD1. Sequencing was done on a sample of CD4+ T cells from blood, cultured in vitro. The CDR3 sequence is CASSPHDRAGYTF. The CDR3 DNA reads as TGTGCCAGCAGTCCACATGACAGGGCTGGCTACACCTTC.